The present entry profiles one T cell receptor beta chain with its context. The data originate from a study of blood T cell repertoires in COVID-19. Study details: The study drew acute and convalescent COVID-19 samples from the United States, Italy and Spain.

Only in-frame clones appear in the TCRdb table, and some are missing; sequencing was by immunoSEQ multiplex PCR. Among about 170,000 clones, more than 85% were seen once, and the ten largest hold 1.2%. Participants were aged roughly 18 to 89 years from 20 to 30 US areas. The V end lost 2 bases, the J end lost 5 bases, and 22 bases lay between the germline ends. There are 17 residues in the CDR3. The V gene is TRBV5-3, the J gene TRBJ1-2; a possible D gene is TRBD1 (5 bases). TRBV5-3 is an open reading frame whose function is uncertain. The specimen sequenced was PBMCs or T cells enriched from blood (not recorded which). This sequence originates from a human donor with acute COVID-19. The donor label of this sample is uncertain. CDR3 sequence reads: CARSLNGPHGEGYGYTF. The CDR3 bases are TGTGCCAGAAGCTTAAACGGGCCCCACGGGGAGGGGTATGGCTACACCTTC.